The clone carrying this T cell receptor (beta chain) appeared once. The protocol was immunoSEQ multiplex PCR, while the TCRdb copy is restricted to in-frame clones and leaves out a portion. The sample gives around 140,000 clones, over 70% of which show up once; roughly 3.7% is in the top ten. The data were obtained in a study of blood T cell repertoires in COVID-19. Trimming cost V 0 bases and J 2 bases; bases outside gene matches: 4. This CDR3 spans 15 amino acids. CDR1 and CDR2 from the germline V gene are SGHDT and YYEEEE. J is TRBJ2-5 and V is TRBV5-6, with 7 positions matching TRBD1. The clonotype comes from a man aged 50-59 years in a cohort exposed to, infected with or recovered from COVID-19 (not recorded which). Source material: PBMCs or T cells enriched from blood (not recorded which). CDR3 in DNA: TGTGCCAGCAGCTTGGGACAGGGCATTCAAGAGACCCAGTACTTC. It translates to CASSLGQGIQETQYF.